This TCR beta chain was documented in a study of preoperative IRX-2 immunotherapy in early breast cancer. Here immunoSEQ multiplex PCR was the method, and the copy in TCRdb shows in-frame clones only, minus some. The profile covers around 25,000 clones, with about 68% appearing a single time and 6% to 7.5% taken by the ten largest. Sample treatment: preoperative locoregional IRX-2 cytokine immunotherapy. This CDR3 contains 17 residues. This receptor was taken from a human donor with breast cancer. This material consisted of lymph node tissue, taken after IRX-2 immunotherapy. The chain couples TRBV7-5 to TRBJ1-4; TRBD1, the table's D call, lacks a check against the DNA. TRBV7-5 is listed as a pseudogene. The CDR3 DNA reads TGTGCCAGCAGCCCACGATCACAGGGAGTCGGAATGGAAAAACTGTTTTTT. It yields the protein CASSPRSQGVGMEKLFF.